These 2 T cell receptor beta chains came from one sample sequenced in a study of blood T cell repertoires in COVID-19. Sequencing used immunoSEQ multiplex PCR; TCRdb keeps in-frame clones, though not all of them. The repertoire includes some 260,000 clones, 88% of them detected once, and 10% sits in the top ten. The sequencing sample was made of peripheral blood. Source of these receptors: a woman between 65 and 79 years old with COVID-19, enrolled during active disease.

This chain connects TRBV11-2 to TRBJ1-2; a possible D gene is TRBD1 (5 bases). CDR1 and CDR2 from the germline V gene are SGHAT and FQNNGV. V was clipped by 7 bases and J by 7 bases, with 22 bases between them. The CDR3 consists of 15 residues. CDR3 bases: TGTGCCAGCATCCCGCATGAAGGGGATCACTCTGGCTACACCTTC. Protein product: CASIPHEGDHSGYTF.

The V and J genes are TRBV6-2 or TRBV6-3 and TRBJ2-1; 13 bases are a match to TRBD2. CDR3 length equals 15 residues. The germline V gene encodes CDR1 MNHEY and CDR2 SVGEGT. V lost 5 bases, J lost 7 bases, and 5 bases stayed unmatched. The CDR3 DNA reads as TGTGCCAGCAGTATAAAACTAGCGGGGGGGAATGAGCAGTTCTTC. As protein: CASSIKLAGGNEQFF.